This entry lists 28 T cell receptor beta chains sequenced from one sample in a study of T cells after posttransplantation cyclophosphamide. Busulfan-fludarabine conditioning, marrow transplant, and cyclophosphamide on days +3 and +4 were administered. The assay was immunoSEQ multiplex PCR, and TCRdb's table has in-frame clones only and misses some. The sample lists just under 20,000 clones, about nine tenths occurring once. Source: PBMCs, taken after allogeneic stem cell transplant with posttransplant cyclophosphamide. The origin of the receptors is a female patient between 40 and 50 years old who received an allogeneic stem cell transplant from a related donor, was CMV-positive, and had no GVHD. Some T cells may have originated in the graft donor.

The chain carries TRBV11-2 and TRBJ2-2; a possible D gene is TRBD1 (6 bases). Germline V gene data show CDR1 as SGHAT and CDR2 as FQNNGV. V gave up 5 bases and J gave up 1 base, with 11 bases separating them. CDR3 length: 15 amino acids. CDR3 residues: CASSPDRRNTGELFF. The CDR3 nucleotides are TGTGCCAGCAGCCCGGACAGACGGAACACCGGGGAGCTGTTTTTT.

Comments on this clone: Other DNA sequences within the sample encode an identical CDR3. This rearrangement joins TRBV19 to TRBJ2-1, with a possible D match to TRBD2 (5 bases). In germline, CDR1 is LNHDA, CDR2 SQIVND (reference sequence). This CDR3 comprises 15 residues. The V end was cut by 5 bases, the J end by 0 bases, with 11 bases between. The CDR3 protein is CASSPSGSSYNEQFF. The CDR3 DNA reads as TGTGCCAGTAGTCCCTCGGGGAGCTCCTACAATGAGCAGTTCTTC.

Here the CDR3 DNA reads TGCGCCAGCAGCTTGGGGGACAGCACTACCTTCTATGGCTACACCTTC. Translation: CASSLGDSTTFYGYTF. The chain carries TRBV5-1 and TRBJ1-2, with 7 bases that match TRBD1. The V and J ends lost 0 bases and 4 bases, in that order; junction bases with no gene match: 9. Germline loops: CDR1 SGHRS, CDR2 YFSETQ. This CDR3 has 16 residues.

The V and J genes are TRBV25-1 and TRBJ1-4; the D is unclear. Germline values: CDR1 MGHDK, CDR2 SYGVNS. V was trimmed by 6 bases and J by 3 bases, leaving 17 bases between them. The CDR3 is 16 amino acids. CDR3 DNA sequence: TGTGCCAGCAGCTCCGGGAAGCGGGCGTCTAATGAAAAACTGTTTTTT. Protein product: CASSSGKRASNEKLFF.

The genes are TRBV11-3 and TRBJ2-7; 7 bases line up with TRBD2. Germline trimming cut 5 bases from V and 4 bases from J; bases unmatched to any gene: 11. CDR1 SGHNT and CDR2 YENEEA come from the germline V gene. CDR3 length equals 15 residues. The CDR3 sequence: CASSLGGRESYEQYF. CDR3 nucleotides: TGTGCCAGCAGCCTCGGAGGGCGGGAGAGTTACGAGCAGTACTTC.

This rearrangement joins TRBV7-3 to TRBJ2-3, with D uncertain. V dropped 2 bases and J dropped 3 bases, with 6 bases sitting between them. This CDR3 spans 13 amino acids. Germline assignment: CDR1 SGHTA and CDR2 FQGTGA. CDR3 in amino acids: CASSLGLTDTQYF. As DNA, the CDR3 is TGTGCCAGCAGCTTAGGGCTTACAGATACGCAGTATTTT.

This clone has a single count. The chain uses TRBV4-3 and TRBJ2-7; 12 bases are shared with TRBD2. With V trimmed by 1 base and J by 3 bases, 13 bases remained unmatched. This CDR3 contains 19 residues. The germline V gene encodes CDR1 LGHNA and CDR2 YSLEER. The CDR3 DNA follows: TGCGCCAGCAGCCAAGTTGTCCTAGCGGGAGGGGCGGCCTACTACGAGCAGTACTTC. Translating gives CASSQVVLAGGAAYYEQYF.

The genes are TRBV10-3 and TRBJ1-1; D is unresolved. The V gene's germline CDR1 is ENHRY and CDR2 SYGVKD. The CDR3 length is 13 residues. V was pared by 5 bases and J by 1 base, with 8 bases between. CDR3 DNA: TGTGCCATCAGTCGGAGAGGGAACACTGAAGCTTTCTTT. As protein: CAISRRGNTEAFF.

This chain links TRBV7-9 with TRBJ2-1; possibly TRBD2 for D (6 bases). Germline values: CDR1 SEHNR, CDR2 FQNEAQ (reference sequence). Trimming stripped 5 bases from V and 10 bases from J, with 18 bases between. The CDR3 has 14 residues. The CDR3 loop is CASSLKSSEREQFF. The CDR3 region has the DNA TGTGCCAGCAGCCTTAAGTCTAGCGAACGCGAGCAGTTCTTC.

This clone was detected only once. V gene TRBV19 combines with J gene TRBJ2-1; D may be TRBD1 (5 bases). Per germline, CDR1 LNHDA and CDR2 SQIVND (reference sequence). CDR3 length: 16 residues. Between the trimmed V and J ends, which lost 2 bases and 4 bases, there was a span of 15 bases. The CDR3: CASSILARAGYNEQFF. CDR3 sequence (DNA): TGTGCCAGTAGTATACTTGCTCGGGCAGGGTACAATGAGCAGTTCTTC.

The rearrangement links TRBV27 to TRBJ2-1, with D tentatively TRBD2 (6 bases). Trimming shortened V by 3 bases and J by 9 bases, and 9 bases separated the two germline ends. This CDR3 comprises 12 residues. Germline loops: CDR1 MNHEY, CDR2 SMNVEV (reference sequence). The CDR3 reads CASSLWGVEQFF. As DNA, the CDR3 is TGTGCCAGCAGTTTGTGGGGGGTTGAGCAGTTCTTC.

This chain connects TRBV5-6 to TRBJ1-6; no clear D. The germline V and J ends were trimmed by 6 bases and 0 bases, with 22 bases remaining between them. The CDR3 sequence is 19 residues long. CDR1 and CDR2 (germline): SGHDT, YYEEEE. The CDR3 DNA sequence: TGTGCCAGCACTCACCTATTGATTGACGGGAGCTCCTATAATTCACCCCTCCACTTT. Translating it yields CASTHLLIDGSSYNSPLHF.

The chain joins TRBV29-1 to TRBJ2-1; D is possibly TRBD2 (6 bases). The V and J ends lost 1 base and 0 bases respectively, with 13 bases between them. This CDR3 region has 16 residues. In germline, CDR1 is SQVTM, CDR2 ANQGSEA. Written as DNA, the CDR3 is TGCAGCGTTGAAGGGGGACTTTGGAGCTCCTACAATGAGCAGTTCTTC. Residues: CSVEGGLWSSYNEQFF.

The rearrangement joins TRBV6-6 to TRBJ2-1; 8 bases match TRBD1. This CDR3 comprises 15 residues. V lost 5 bases and J lost 6; bases outside the gene matches: 9. From germline, CDR1 is MNHNY and CDR2 SVGAGI (reference sequence). CDR3 nucleotide sequence: TGTGCCAGCAGTAAACCCCAGGGGGCTCCCAATGAGCAGTTCTTC. It is translated as CASSKPQGAPNEQFF.

The chain links TRBV5-1 to TRBJ1-5, with D maybe TRBD1 (6 bases). This CDR3 has 18 residues. Germline V lookup: CDR1 SGHRS, CDR2 YFSETQ. V was trimmed by 1 base and J by 5 bases, leaving 22 bases between them. The CDR3 is CASSLYATGRSIDQPQHF. As DNA, the CDR3 is TGCGCCAGCAGCTTGTACGCCACAGGGAGAAGCATTGATCAGCCCCAGCATTTT. The full variable domain, in which reference TRBV5-1 and TRBJ1-5 provide the parts outside the CDR3, is KAGVTQTPRYLIKTRGQQVTLSCSPISGHRSVSWYQQTPGQGLQFLFEYFSETQRNKGNFPGRFSGRQFSNSRSEMNVSTLELGDSALYLCASSLYATGRSIDQPQHFGDGTRLSIL.

There are a few counts of this clone. This chain connects TRBV19 to TRBJ2-5; D gene ambiguous. Germline-derived CDR1 and CDR2 are LNHDA and SQIVND (reference sequence). The V end was cut by 5 bases, the J end by 0 bases, with 7 bases between. This CDR3 contains 13 residues. The CDR3 loop reads CASSRSNQETQYF. The CDR3, as DNA: TGTGCCAGTAGTCGGTCGAACCAAGAGACCCAGTACTTC.

This clone was detected once. This chain connects TRBV6-5 to TRBJ1-2, with a weak D call TRBD1 (6 bases). The CDR3 loop spans 13 amino acids. Between the trimmed V and J ends, which lost 6 bases and 0 bases, there was a span of 8 bases. Germline V gives CDR1 MNHEY, CDR2 SVGAGI. The CDR3 DNA reads as TGTGCCAGCAGGGACAGCTCTAACTATGGCTACACCTTC. Protein sequence: CASRDSSNYGYTF.

The CDR3 nucleotides read TGTGCCAGCAGCTGGAACAGGGGTGAGACCCAGTACTTC. Translation gives CASSWNRGETQYF. This chain joins TRBV5-4 and TRBJ2-5; 7 bases are a match to TRBD1. Germline V CDR1 and CDR2: SGHNT, YYREEE (reference sequence). This CDR3 is built from 13 residues. V shed 3 bases, J shed 5 bases, and the junction held 4 bases outside the gene matches.

The chain joins TRBV28 to TRBJ2-4, with D maybe TRBD1 (5 bases). This CDR3 contains 17 residues. V was clipped by 1 base and J by 0 bases, with 13 bases between them. CDR1 is MDHEN and CDR2 is SYDVKM in the germline V gene. CDR3 nucleotides: TGTGCCAGCAGTTTATTGGACCTGGGGCGAGCCAAAAACATTCAGTACTTC. This encodes CASSLLDLGRAKNIQYF.

The chain couples TRBV28 to TRBJ1-1; D perhaps matches TRBD1 (5 bases). Looked up from germline, CDR1 is MDHEN and CDR2 is SYDVKM. This CDR3 is built from 13 residues. Trimming left V 7 bases short and J 3 bases short, with 12 bases between. CDR3 coding DNA: TGTGCCAGCAAGGCCCTCAGGGACACTGAAGCTTTCTTT. Translation gives CASKALRDTEAFF.

This chain connects TRBV15 to TRBJ2-2; TRBD2 is a possible D gene (6 bases). This CDR3 contains 16 residues. Trimming took 0 bases from V and 1 from J, leaving 9 bases between them. Germline V gene lookup returns CDR1 LNHNV and CDR2 YYDKDF (reference sequence). CDR3 loop: CATSREGGGNTGELFF. CDR3 bases: TGTGCCACCAGCAGAGAGGGGGGAGGGAACACCGGGGAGCTGTTTTTT. Together with reference TRBV15 and TRBJ2-2, the CDR3 gives the full variable domain: DAMVIQNPRYQVTQFGKPVTLSCSQTLNHNVMYWYQQKSSQAPKLLFHYYDKDFNNEADTPDNFQSRRPNTSFCFLDIRSPGLGDTAMYLCATSREGGGNTGELFFGEGSRLTVL.

V is TRBV19 and J is TRBJ2-1; D may be TRBD1 (6 bases). Germline CDR1 and CDR2: LNHDA and SQIVND (reference sequence). V was shortened by 1 base and J by 7 bases, with 11 bases between the two germline ends. The CDR3 covers 14 residues. CDR3: CASSIGGRWNEQFF. The CDR3 coding sequence is TGTGCCAGTAGTATAGGGGGGCGGTGGAATGAGCAGTTCTTC.

V and J are TRBV5-6 and TRBJ2-1; tentative D call: TRBD1 (6 bases). This CDR3 region has 15 residues. Germline V lookup: CDR1 SGHDT, CDR2 YYEEEE. Trimming pared 1 base from V and 2 bases from J, leaving 10 bases between. This CDR3 reads CASSLHREAYNEQFF. In nucleotides, the CDR3 is TGTGCCAGCAGCTTGCACAGGGAAGCCTACAATGAGCAGTTCTTC.

The genes are TRBV18 and TRBJ1-2; possibly TRBD1 for D (5 bases). The germline V gene has CDR1 KGHSH and CDR2 LQKENI. The CDR3 is 13 amino acids. V was shortened by 6 bases and J by 6 bases, with 14 bases between the two germline ends. The CDR3 reads CASSSQVKNGYTF. DNA of the CDR3: TGTGCCAGCTCGTCACAGGTGAAGAATGGCTACACCTTC.

DNA of the CDR3: TGCAGCGTTGAAGATTTCGGTCAGCCCCAGCATTTT. It specifies CSVEDFGQPQHF. The V and J genes are TRBV29-1 and TRBJ1-5; D unresolved. There are 12 residues in the CDR3. Germline V gives CDR1 SQVTM, CDR2 ANQGSEA. The V end was cut by 0 bases, the J end by 6 bases, with 6 bases between.

V is TRBV27 and J is TRBJ1-1; 12 positions match TRBD1. This CDR3 has 17 residues. With 2 bases clipped from V and 4 bases from J, the junction kept 8 bases outside the gene matches. The germline V gene has CDR1 MNHEY and CDR2 SMNVEV (reference sequence). The CDR3 loop reads CASSLVGQGAAGTEAFF. The DNA for the CDR3 is TGTGCCAGCAGTTTAGTGGGACAGGGGGCGGCGGGCACTGAAGCTTTCTTT.

The rearrangement links TRBV27 to TRBJ2-7, with TRBD1 identical over 8 bases. Germline-derived CDR1 and CDR2 are MNHEY and SMNVEV (reference sequence). The CDR3 length is 14 residues. Trimming cost V 5 bases and J 3 bases; bases outside gene matches: 6. The CDR3 DNA is TGTGCCAGCAGTACCATTGGACAGGGCTACGAGCAGTACTTC. Its translation is CASSTIGQGYEQYF.

V gene TRBV5-1 combines with J gene TRBJ2-7; 11 bases are a match to TRBD2. CDR1 SGHRS and CDR2 YFSETQ come from the germline V gene. The CDR3 has 18 amino acids. V trimming: 3 bases; J trimming: 0 bases; junction bases outside the gene matches: 11. CDR3 nucleotide sequence: TGCGCCAGCAGCTCCGGGACTAGCGGACTATTAAGCTCCTACGAGCAGTACTTC. It is translated as CASSSGTSGLLSSYEQYF. The full variable domain, with the rest looked up from reference TRBV5-1 and TRBJ2-7, is KAGVTQTPRYLIKTRGQQVTLSCSPISGHRSVSWYQQTPGQGLQFLFEYFSETQRNKGNFPGRFSGRQFSNSRSEMNVSTLELGDSALYLCASSSGTSGLLSSYEQYFGPGTRLTVT.